What follows are 10 T cell receptor beta chains derived from one specimen sequenced in a study of shared clonotypes between healthy human individuals. Assay used: immunoSEQ multiplex PCR; TCRdb lists only in-frame clones, some missing. This sample yields roughly 700,000 clones, of which around 67% are seen a single time; 1.5% to 2% belongs to the top ten. Sequenced material: memory CD4+ T cells sorted from blood. The subset is: CD45RA-negative fraction. Receptor source: a woman in her 30s in good health.

A word on this clone: A junction end diverges from the germline sequence, so it may reflect a read error. This chain joins TRBV5-4 and TRBJ1-5; the D gene is possibly TRBD1 (5 bases). Per germline, CDR1 SGHNT and CDR2 YYREEE (reference sequence). The CDR3 covers 15 residues. The DNA for the CDR3 is TGTGCCAGCAGCGAAGGCGTAGGGGTGAATCGGCCCCAGCATTTT. Amino acids: CASSEGVGVNRPQHF.

The chain recombines TRBV5-1 with TRBJ2-7, with D maybe TRBD2 (5 bases). The CDR3 contains 14 residues. CDR1 SGHRS and CDR2 YFSETQ come from the germline V gene. V was clipped by 4 bases and J by 6 bases, with 17 bases between them. The CDR3 loop reads CASSGLVGVAEQYF. The CDR3 nucleotides are TGCGCCAGCAGCGGTTTAGTCGGGGTAGCCGAGCAGTACTTC.

The chain combines TRBV18 with TRBJ2-1; TRBD2 aligns across 9 bases. CDR1 and CDR2 (germline): KGHSH, LQKENI. Unmatched junction bases numbered 15, after V lost 0 bases and J lost 0 bases. The CDR3 length is 21 residues. The CDR3 region is CASSPPRASGTRPSSYNEQFF. DNA of the CDR3: TGTGCCAGCTCACCACCGAGGGCTAGCGGGACTCGTCCTAGCTCCTACAATGAGCAGTTCTTC.

The chain has TRBV2 and TRBJ1-2, with D unclear. The CDR3 loop spans 14 amino acids. Trimming removed 6 bases from V and 3 bases from J, with 14 bases in between. Germline lookup yields CDR1 SNHLY and CDR2 FYNNEI. This chain's CDR3 is CASRVAGHDYGYTF. CDR3 nucleotides: TGTGCCAGCAGGGTGGCGGGTCACGACTATGGCTACACCTTC. Variable domain in full (rest from reference TRBV2 and TRBJ1-2): EPEVTQTPSHQVTQMGQEVILRCVPISNHLYFYWYRQILGQKVEFLVSFYNNEISEKSEIFDDQFSVERPDGSNFTLKIRSTKLEDSAMYFCASRVAGHDYGYTFGSGTRLTVV.

Remarks on this clone: A much larger clone differs by one base, so this may be a read error. Other DNA sequences in this sample translate to the same CDR3. J is TRBJ2-2 and V is TRBV5-1; either TRBD1 or TRBD2 may supply D (5 bases each). Germline lookup yields CDR1 SGHRS and CDR2 YFSETQ. This CDR3 comprises 15 residues. Trimming took off 3 bases at V and 1 base at J, with 10 bases between the two ends. CDR3 sequence: CASSSGTENTGELFF. The CDR3 DNA sequence: TGCGCCAGCAGCTCGGGGACGGAGAACACCGGGGAGCTGTTTTTT.

The V call is TRBV29-1, the J call TRBJ1-1; D might be TRBD1 (5 bases). Germline V CDR1 and CDR2: SQVTM, ANQGSEA. The V gene lost 5 bases and the J gene lost 0 bases, with 10 bases spanning the gap. The CDR3 is 13 residues long. DNA of the CDR3: TGCAGCGTTACTGACAGAGTGAACACTGAAGCTTTCTTT. Encoded protein: CSVTDRVNTEAFF.

The rearrangement uses TRBV28 and TRBJ1-4; D is possibly TRBD1 (6 bases). In germline, CDR1 is MDHEN, CDR2 SYDVKM. The germline V and J ends were trimmed by 6 bases and 3 bases, with 20 bases remaining between them. CDR3 size: 17 residues. This chain's CDR3 is CASSSPGGAGANEKLFF. For the CDR3, the DNA is TGTGCCAGCAGCTCTCCGGGGGGGGCTGGAGCTAATGAAAAACTGTTTTTT. Together with reference TRBV28 and TRBJ1-4, the CDR3 gives the full variable domain: DVKVTQSSRYLVKRTGEKVFLECVQDMDHENMFWYRQDPGLGLRLIYFSYDVKMKEKGDIPEGYSVSREKKERFSLILESASTNQTSMYLCASSSPGGAGANEKLFFGSGTQLSVL.

The chain recombines TRBV7-9 with TRBJ1-4; D is unclear. The CDR3 has 13 amino acids. Germline V gene sequence: CDR1 SEHNR, CDR2 FQNEAQ (reference sequence). Trimming took 1 base from V and 3 from J, leaving 3 bases between them. In DNA, the CDR3 is TGTGCCAGCAGCTTAGTCTCTAATGAAAAACTGTTTTTT. Translation gives CASSLVSNEKLFF. Complete variable domain (other parts from reference TRBV7-9 and TRBJ1-4): DTGVSQNPRHKITKRGQNVTFRCDPISEHNRLYWYRQTLGQGPEFLTYFQNEAQLEKSRLLSDRFSAERPKGSFSTLEIQRTEQGDSAMYLCASSLVSNEKLFFGSGTQLSVL.

The rearrangement uses TRBV25-1 and TRBJ2-3, with 12 bases matching TRBD2. J lost 8 bases, V lost 4 bases, and 10 bases had no gene match. Germline V gene data show CDR1 as MGHDK and CDR2 as SYGVNS. This CDR3 is built from 16 residues. This CDR3 reads CASSALAGGPGGTQYF. The CDR3, as DNA: TGTGCCAGCAGTGCGCTAGCGGGAGGGCCGGGGGGTACGCAGTATTTT.

V and J are TRBV6-5 and TRBJ2-1; D is undetermined. Germline V gene lookup returns CDR1 MNHEY and CDR2 SVGAGI. V lost 5 bases, J lost 7 bases, and 9 bases lay in between. The CDR3 contains 12 residues. CDR3 sequence: CASSLTSNEQFF. The CDR3 DNA reads TGTGCCAGCAGTCTGACCAGTAATGAGCAGTTCTTC.